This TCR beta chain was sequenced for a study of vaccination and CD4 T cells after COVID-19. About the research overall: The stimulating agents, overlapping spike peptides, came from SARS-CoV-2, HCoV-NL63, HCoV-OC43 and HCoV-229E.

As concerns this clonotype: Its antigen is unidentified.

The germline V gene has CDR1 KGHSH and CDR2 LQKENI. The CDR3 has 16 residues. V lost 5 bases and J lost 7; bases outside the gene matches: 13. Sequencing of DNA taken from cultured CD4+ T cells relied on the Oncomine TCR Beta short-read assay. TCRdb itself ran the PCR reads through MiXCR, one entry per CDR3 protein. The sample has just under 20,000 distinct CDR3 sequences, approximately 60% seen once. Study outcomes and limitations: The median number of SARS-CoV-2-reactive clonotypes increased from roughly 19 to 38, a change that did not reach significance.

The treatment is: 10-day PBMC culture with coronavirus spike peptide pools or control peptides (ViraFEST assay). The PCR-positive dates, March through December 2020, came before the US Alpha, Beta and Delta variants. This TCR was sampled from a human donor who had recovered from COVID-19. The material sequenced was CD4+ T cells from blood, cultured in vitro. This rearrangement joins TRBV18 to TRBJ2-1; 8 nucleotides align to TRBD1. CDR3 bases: TGTGCCAGCTCAACCCGATTGGGACAGGCGATTAATGAGCAGTTCTTC. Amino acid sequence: CASSTRLGQAINEQFF.